One and the same sample provided the 31 T cell receptor beta chains below, sequenced in a study of beta chain features in type 1 diabetes. Expressed TCRB transcripts were sequenced because the entire RNA isolate underwent reverse transcription. Sequencing was performed with immunoSEQ multiplex PCR; in TCRdb, only in-frame clones are kept and a portion is missing. This table holds more than 100,000 clones, around 30% found once. General observations from the study: Moderate but significant shortening of TCRB CDR3s was recorded in all four CD4+ subsets from Type 1 diabetes patients.

The antigens for these receptors are not known. The specimen was central memory CD4+ T cells from blood. All receptors come from a young woman with type 1 diabetes.

The chain is built from TRBV2 and TRBJ1-1, with TRBD1 matching 7 bases. CDR1 is SNHLY, CDR2 FYNNEI, per germline. V was clipped by 6 bases and J by 1 base; unmatched bases: 8. The CDR3 is 15 amino acids. CDR3 sequence (DNA): TGTGCCAGCAGCCTGACAGGGAACCCGAACACTGAAGCTTTCTTT. Amino acid sequence: CASSLTGNPNTEAFF.

There are a few counts of this clone. V usage is TRBV4-1 and J usage is TRBJ2-2, with TRBD2 matching 12 bases. CDR1 and CDR2 from the germline V gene are MGHRA and YSYEKL. This CDR3 is built from 15 residues. V lost 2 bases, J lost 8 bases, and 3 bases stayed unmatched. The CDR3 loop is CASSQRTSGNGELFF. The DNA of the CDR3 is TGCGCCAGCAGCCAAAGGACTAGCGGGAATGGGGAGCTGTTTTTT.

In its sample, this clone was seen a few times. The chain links TRBV28 to TRBJ2-3; 9 nucleotides match TRBD1. Germline CDR1 reads MDHEN; CDR2 reads SYDVKM. The ends lost 7 bases at V and 6 bases at J; junction bases unmatched: 11. The CDR3 totals 15 residues. CDR3 protein: CASTTSPGQGDTQYF. CDR3 bases: TGTGCCAGCACCACTTCCCCGGGACAGGGTGATACGCAGTATTTT.

This sequence joins TRBV18 and TRBJ2-7, with D hard to call. The CDR3 runs to 12 residues. V shed 3 bases and J shed 3 bases, with 6 bases lying between them. In germline, CDR1 is KGHSH, CDR2 LQKENI. This chain's CDR3 is CASSPRDYEQYF. The CDR3, as DNA: TGTGCCAGCTCACCTCGAGACTACGAGCAGTACTTC.

This clone was counted between two and nine times. The chain couples TRBV7-2 to TRBJ2-1; TRBD2 agrees at 10 bases. Germline V gene sequence: CDR1 SGHTA, CDR2 FQGNSA. CDR3 length: 15 residues. Trimming took 5 bases from V and 5 from J; bases not matched to a gene: 6. DNA of the CDR3: TGTGCCAGCAGCCGTTCCGGGACTAGCGACAATGAGCAGTTCTTC. Translating it yields CASSRSGTSDNEQFF.

The sample holds a few counts of this clone. The chain uses TRBV6-1 and TRBJ2-5; D is possibly TRBD2 (6 bases). Between the trimmed V and J ends, which lost 3 bases and 10 bases, there was a span of 12 bases. This CDR3 spans 12 amino acids. In germline, CDR1 is MNHNS, CDR2 SASEGT. CDR3 amino acids: CASSDGDLIQYF. The CDR3 DNA reads TGTGCCAGCAGTGATGGGGACTTAATCCAGTACTTC.

CDR3 bases: TGCGCCAGCAGCTTGGCTCCCTCCTACGAGCAGTACTTC. This gives the protein CASSLAPSYEQYF. The genes are TRBV5-1 and TRBJ2-7; D not certain. The V end was cut by 0 bases, the J end by 0 bases, with 4 bases between. The CDR3 loop spans 13 amino acids. CDR1 and CDR2 from the germline V gene are SGHRS and YFSETQ. Full variable domain (missing parts from reference TRBV5-1 and TRBJ2-7): KAGVTQTPRYLIKTRGQQVTLSCSPISGHRSVSWYQQTPGQGLQFLFEYFSETQRNKGNFPGRFSGRQFSNSRSEMNVSTLELGDSALYLCASSLAPSYEQYFGPGTRLTVT.

This clone turned up a few times. The chain has TRBV7-2 and TRBJ2-5, with D tentatively TRBD2 (6 bases). V lost 5 bases and J lost 5, with 18 bases in between. The germline gives CDR1 SGHTA, CDR2 FQGNSA. The CDR3 runs to 15 residues. In DNA, the CDR3 is TGTGCCAGCAGCCCCATGGGGGGAGGAGGGGAGACCCAGTACTTC. It specifies CASSPMGGGGETQYF.

The rearrangement joins TRBV7-8 to TRBJ1-1; 10 nucleotides align to TRBD1. Germline CDR1 SGHVS, CDR2 FQNEAQ. J gave up 0 bases and V 3 bases, and 4 bases lay outside the gene matches. The CDR3 runs to 16 residues. DNA of the CDR3: TGTGCCAGCAGCTTGGGACAGGGGAACATGAACACTGAAGCTTTCTTT. Protein product: CASSLGQGNMNTEAFF.

The chain recombines TRBV10-3 with TRBJ2-3, with 12 bases aligning to TRBD2. After removal of 4 bases from V and 5 bases from J, the junction contained 4 bases not matched to a gene. This CDR3 has 15 amino acids. Germline lookup yields CDR1 ENHRY and CDR2 SYGVKD. This CDR3 reads CAISGLAGDGDTQYF. The CDR3 DNA is TGTGCCATCAGTGGACTAGCGGGAGATGGAGATACGCAGTATTTT.

This clone was observed many times. V usage is TRBV7-2 and J usage is TRBJ2-6, with TRBD2 matching over 10 bases. The germline V gene encodes CDR1 SGHTA and CDR2 FQGNSA. V shed 0 bases and J 1 base; nucleotides not matched to a gene: 9. This CDR3 has 20 amino acids. CDR3 loop: CASSLARGTSVWSGANVLTF. DNA for the CDR3: TGTGCCAGCAGCTTAGCCCGGGGGACTAGCGTTTGGTCTGGGGCCAACGTCCTGACTTTC. Supplemented by reference TRBV7-2 and TRBJ2-6, the full variable domain reads GAGVSQSPSNKVTEKGKDVELRCDPISGHTALYWYRQSLGQGLEFLIYFQGNSAPDKSGLPSDRFSAERTGGSVSTLTIQRTQQEDSAVYLCASSLARGTSVWSGANVLTFGAGSRLTVL.

This clone was recorded a few times. The rearrangement links TRBV7-3 to TRBJ2-3; 10 bases align to TRBD1. Per germline, CDR1 SGHTA and CDR2 FQGTGA. The CDR3 has 15 residues. After removal of 5 bases from V and 0 bases from J, the junction contained 2 bases not matched to a gene. The CDR3 loop reads CASSRQGASTDTQYF. The DNA for the CDR3 is TGTGCCAGCAGCCGACAGGGGGCTAGCACAGATACGCAGTATTTT.

About this clone itself: In this CDR3 the conserved last residue, phenylalanine or tryptophan, is missing, so a read error is likely. It is unclear where the CDR3 begins or ends on the DNA, so no DNA is shown, and the CDR3 is as TCRdb lists it. The V call is TRBV7-8, the J call TRBJ2-7; the D segment call TRBD2 is taken from the table without a DNA check. Termini included, the CDR3 measures 12 amino acids. Germline CDR1 reads SGHVS; CDR2 reads FQNEAQ. The chain's CDR3 is CASSSHSRTVDL.

The chain employs TRBV28 and TRBJ1-5; D might be TRBD1 (5 bases). Germline values: CDR1 MDHEN, CDR2 SYDVKM. The CDR3 runs to 13 residues. The V end was cut by 3 bases, the J end by 12 bases, with 15 bases between. The CDR3 is CASSFSSPGLQHF. CDR3 nucleotide sequence: TGTGCCAGCAGTTTCAGTAGCCCAGGGCTCCAGCATTTT.

This clone turned up a few times. The chain uses TRBV30 and TRBJ1-2; D is undetermined. CDR3 length: 12 residues. Trimming took 2 bases from V and 8 from J, leaving 12 bases between them. CDR1 and CDR2 (germline): GTSNPN, SVGIG (reference sequence). DNA of the CDR3: TGTGCCTGGAGTAAGGGAGTATACGGCTACACCTTC. Protein: CAWSKGVYGYTF. Full variable domain (outside the CDR3, taken from reference TRBV30 and TRBJ1-2): SQTIHQWPATLVQPVGSPLSLECTVEGTSNPNLYWYRQAAGRGLQLLFYSVGIGQISSEVPQNLSASRPQDRQFILSSKKLLLSDSGFYLCAWSKGVYGYTFGSGTRLTVV.

The table lists this clone with a few counts. The genes are TRBV5-1 and TRBJ2-1; TRBD1 aligns across 8 bases. CDR3 length: 14 residues. The J segment lost 8 bases and the V segment lost 2 bases, leaving 6 bases of the junction unmatched. CDR1 SGHRS and CDR2 YFSETQ come from the germline V gene. CDR3 DNA: TGCGCCAGCAGCTTCCTAGGACAGGGCTATGAGCAGTTCTTC. The encoded protein is CASSFLGQGYEQFF.

V gene TRBV28 combines with J gene TRBJ2-5; 9 bases align to TRBD2. The CDR3 covers 14 residues. CDR1 and CDR2 from the germline V gene are MDHEN and SYDVKM. V dropped 2 bases and J dropped 7; count of bases not matched to a gene: 5. This CDR3 reads CASSLGGRAGTQYF. The CDR3 DNA is TGTGCCAGCAGTTTAGGCGGGAGGGCGGGGACCCAGTACTTC.

This clone was counted a few times. The chain employs TRBV13 and TRBJ2-3; weak D call: TRBD1 (6 bases). There are 13 residues in the CDR3. Trimming pared 3 bases from V and 5 bases from J, leaving 9 bases between. Germline V CDR1 and CDR2: PRHDT, FYEKMQ (reference sequence). The DNA for the CDR3 is TGTGCCAGCAGCTTTAAGGGGGTAGATACGCAGTATTTT. Translation: CASSFKGVDTQYF.

This clone was found a few times. The chain joins TRBV30 to TRBJ1-2; TRBD1 matches 7 bases. Unmatched junction bases numbered 2, after V lost 4 bases and J lost 3 bases. Germline CDR1 and CDR2: GTSNPN and SVGIG (reference sequence). The length of the CDR3 is 12 residues. CDR3 loop: CAWTTGDYGYTF. Here the CDR3 DNA reads TGTGCCTGGACCACAGGGGACTATGGCTACACCTTC.

V is TRBV11-2 and J is TRBJ2-1, with 9 nucleotides matching TRBD1. The length of the CDR3 is 16 residues. V gave up 4 bases and J gave up 8 bases; unmatched junction bases: 12. Germline-derived CDR1 and CDR2 are SGHAT and FQNNGV. The CDR3 is CASSSTGGRIRDEQFF. DNA for the CDR3: TGTGCCAGCAGCTCTACAGGGGGCCGAATTCGGGATGAGCAGTTCTTC.

In its sample, this clone was seen many times. The rearrangement uses TRBV30 and TRBJ1-1, with a possible D match to TRBD1 (5 bases). The germline V and J ends were trimmed by 2 bases and 4 bases, with 17 bases remaining between them. The V gene's germline CDR1 is GTSNPN and CDR2 SVGIG (reference sequence). This CDR3 has 15 residues. CDR3 sequence reads: CAWSPNGGDRTEAFF. The CDR3 DNA sequence: TGTGCCTGGAGTCCCAACGGGGGGGATCGCACTGAAGCTTTCTTT. The whole variable domain, remainder taken from reference TRBV30 and TRBJ1-1, is SQTIHQWPATLVQPVGSPLSLECTVEGTSNPNLYWYRQAAGRGLQLLFYSVGIGQISSEVPQNLSASRPQDRQFILSSKKLLLSDSGFYLCAWSPNGGDRTEAFFGQGTRLTVV.

The chain recombines TRBV19 with TRBJ2-5; D remains ambiguous. Per the germline V gene, CDR1 is LNHDA and CDR2 is SQIVND (reference sequence). The germline V and J ends were trimmed by 5 bases and 2 bases, with 18 bases remaining between them. This CDR3 comprises 16 residues. CDR3 in DNA: TGTGCCAGTAGTCAAAGAGAGACTGCGTATCAAGAGACCCAGTACTTC. Translating it yields CASSQRETAYQETQYF. Full variable domain (rest looked up from reference TRBV19 and TRBJ2-5): DGGITQSPKYLFRKEGQNVTLSCEQNLNHDAMYWYRQDPGQGLRLIYYSQIVNDFQKGDIAEGYSVSREKKESFPLTVTSAQKNPTAFYLCASSQRETAYQETQYFGPGTRLLVL.

V usage is TRBV29-1 and J usage is TRBJ2-7, with TRBD1 as a possible D gene (6 bases). Trimming removed 1 base at V and 6 bases at J, with 16 bases between. Germline assignment: CDR1 SQVTM and CDR2 ANQGSEA. The CDR3 length is 14 residues. The CDR3 bases are TGCAGCGTTGAAGGAAGGACAGACCCCCTCGAGCAGTACTTC. Its translation: CSVEGRTDPLEQYF.

The chain carries TRBV19 and TRBJ2-1, with TRBD2 matching 9 bases. The CDR3 length is 14 residues. The V segment lost 4 bases and the J segment 7 bases; nucleotides outside the gene matches: 5. Germline V gene data show CDR1 as LNHDA and CDR2 as SQIVND (reference sequence). Here the CDR3 reads CASSRPTSGNEQFF. The CDR3 DNA reads TGTGCCAGTAGTAGACCTACTAGCGGGAATGAGCAGTTCTTC.

The chain carries TRBV28 and TRBJ2-7, with D perhaps matching TRBD1 (6 bases). The CDR3 has 14 residues. Germline V gene sequence: CDR1 MDHEN, CDR2 SYDVKM. V shed 2 bases and J shed 4 bases, with 12 bases lying between them. This CDR3 is CASSLQGKGYEQYV. For the CDR3, the DNA is TGTGCCAGCAGTTTACAGGGGAAGGGTTACGAGCAGTACGTC.

The table lists this clone with a few counts. V is TRBV11-2 and J is TRBJ2-5; the D gene is possibly TRBD1 (5 bases). The germline V gene encodes CDR1 SGHAT and CDR2 FQNNGV. Trimming took off 1 base at V and 3 bases at J, with 6 bases between the two ends. The CDR3 extends over 13 amino acids. This CDR3 reads CASSLGREETQYF. In nucleotides, the CDR3 is TGTGCCAGCAGCTTAGGCAGGGAAGAGACCCAGTACTTC.

In this sample, this clone turned up a few times. The rearrangement uses TRBV6-5 and TRBJ2-1; 9 bases match TRBD1. The junction had 7 bases not matched to a gene; V was cut back by 5 bases and J by 8 bases. The germline V gene has CDR1 MNHEY and CDR2 SVGAGI. This CDR3 is 14 amino acids long. CDR3 sequence reads: CASSTQGQGHEQFF. CDR3 DNA sequence: TGTGCCAGCAGTACCCAGGGACAGGGCCATGAGCAGTTCTTC.

The rearrangement links TRBV5-1 to TRBJ1-2, with 8 positions matching TRBD1. The V gene end was trimmed by 1 base and the J gene end by 2 bases; junction bases not matched to a gene: 7. CDR3 length equals 16 residues. Germline V gives CDR1 SGHRS, CDR2 YFSETQ. This chain's CDR3 is CASSLQPGGTNYGYTF. The CDR3, as DNA: TGCGCCAGCAGCTTGCAACCAGGGGGCACCAACTATGGCTACACCTTC.

This chain joins TRBV10-1 and TRBJ2-2; 8 bases line up with TRBD2. The CDR3 has 18 residues. V was pared by 4 bases and J by 1 base, with 11 bases of the junction left unmatched. Germline CDR1 and CDR2: WNHNN and SYGVQD (reference sequence). The CDR3 DNA is TGCGCCAGCAGTGGGGCTAGCGGGTGGGACGTGAACACCGGGGAGCTGTTTTTT. Translating gives CASSGASGWDVNTGELFF.

To note about this clone: The identical CDR3 is also encoded by other nucleotide sequences in the sample. The V call is TRBV30, the J call TRBJ2-1; D gene unclear. V gave up 1 base and J gave up 5 bases, with 3 bases separating them. There are 11 residues in the CDR3. Germline lookup yields CDR1 GTSNPN and CDR2 SVGIG (reference sequence). CDR3 sequence reads: CAWSADNEQFF. The CDR3, as DNA: TGTGCCTGGAGTGCGGACAATGAGCAGTTCTTC.

J is TRBJ2-5 and V is TRBV10-3; TRBD1 matches at 7 bases. Looked up from germline, CDR1 is ENHRY and CDR2 is SYGVKD. J was trimmed by 5 bases and V by 0 bases; bases with no gene match: 6. CDR3 size: 15 residues. The CDR3: CAISESEGGRETQYF. DNA for the CDR3: TGTGCCATCAGTGAGTCGGAAGGGGGCAGGGAGACCCAGTACTTC.